The source of this T cell receptor (beta chain) is a study of cytomegalovirus exposure and HLA in healthy donors. Study results and caveats: In a later analysis, compared with equally common non-associated chains, HLA-associated beta chains were more expanded. The classifier, whose performance was assessed in both the original and validation cohorts, reportedly diagnosed cytomegalovirus status with high specificity and sensitivity. Confirmation was obtained in vitro that three CMV-associated chains are specific for CMV antigens.

The V and J ends lost 5 bases and 7 bases, in that order; junction bases with no gene match: 2. CDR3 length equals 12 residues. The germline gives CDR1 WNHNN, CDR2 SYGVQD (reference sequence). In this sample, this clone turned up once. The antigen is unknown. PCR involved 60 Vbeta and 13 Jbeta primers. Sequencing was performed with immunoSEQ multiplex PCR; in TCRdb, only in-frame clones are kept and a portion is missing. There are about 130,000 clones in the sample; about two thirds occur only once, and 2% to 3% lies in the top ten. V gene TRBV10-1 combines with J gene TRBJ1-2; the match to TRBD1 covers 9 bases. This TCR came from a woman aged 40-49 years in good health and CMV-seronegative. The specimen sequenced was PBMCs. This CDR3 is CASSRDRAGYTF. As DNA, the CDR3 is TGCGCCAGCAGTCGGGACAGGGCTGGCTACACCTTC.